This entry concerns a single T cell receptor beta chain. The source of the sample is a study of blood T cell repertoires in COVID-19. Study context: Collection of acute and convalescent COVID-19 samples took place in the United States, Italy and Spain. PBMCs, B-cell-depleted T cells, or T cells were the source of the cDNA or gDNA that made up the material.

Some clones are missing from TCRdb's copy, which holds only in-frame ones; the method was immunoSEQ multiplex PCR. The sample lists about 200,000 clones; about 86% were seen once. In germline, CDR1 is DFQATT, CDR2 SNEGSKA (reference sequence). This CDR3 has 18 amino acids. The V gene lost 3 bases and the J gene lost 11 bases, with 31 bases spanning the gap. Seattle's enrolled individuals joined amid active infection and were then monitored longitudinally. The specimen sequenced was peripheral blood. The receptor comes from a woman in her fifties or sixties with COVID-19, enrolled during active disease. The V and J genes are TRBV20-1 and TRBJ1-4, with D maybe TRBD1 (5 bases). In DNA form, the CDR3 reads TGCAGTGCTAGTCCTCCCTTCGGCGACGGGGGTCCCATAGGGAAACTGTTTTTT. Its protein is CSASPPFGDGGPIGKLFF.